These 23 T cell receptor beta chains were all obtained from the same sample, sequenced in a study of cytomegalovirus exposure and HLA in healthy donors. Primers included in the PCR were 60 Vbeta and 13 Jbeta primers. Assay: immunoSEQ multiplex PCR; the TCRdb copy retains only in-frame clones and omits some. The sample holds tens of thousands of clones; roughly 80% are singletons and the top ten take about 4.8%. Material: PBMCs. The receptors were sampled from a male donor in good health and CMV-seropositive.

A single count supports this clone. The chain combines TRBV28 with TRBJ1-2, with 7 bases identical to TRBD1. In germline, CDR1 is MDHEN, CDR2 SYDVKM. J was trimmed by 4 bases and V by 1 base; bases with no gene match: 6. The CDR3 runs to 15 residues. The CDR3 DNA follows: TGTGCCAGCAGTTTATCCATCGACAGGGTCTATGGCTACACCTTC. Translated: CASSLSIDRVYGYTF.

The chain couples TRBV7-9 to TRBJ1-2, with 7 bases lining up with TRBD1. With V trimmed by 7 bases and J by 6 bases, 5 bases remained unmatched. CDR1 and CDR2 (germline): SEHNR, FQNEAQ (reference sequence). This CDR3 is built from 12 residues. The CDR3 region has the DNA TGTGCCAGCAACAGGGGAAGGGATGGCTACACCTTC. It yields the protein CASNRGRDGYTF. The whole variable domain, filled in from reference TRBV7-9 and TRBJ1-2, reads DTGVSQNPRHKITKRGQNVTFRCDPISEHNRLYWYRQTLGQGPEFLTYFQNEAQLEKSRLLSDRFSAERPKGSFSTLEIQRTEQGDSAMYLCASNRGRDGYTFGSGTRLTVV.

This clone was observed once. The chain has TRBV29-1 and TRBJ2-2, with 11 bases fitting TRBD2. Germline V gene data show CDR1 as SQVTM and CDR2 as ANQGSEA. With 6 bases clipped from V and 2 bases from J, the junction kept 5 bases outside the gene matches. This CDR3 spans 15 amino acids. CDR3 bases: TGCAGCGTCGCCGGGACTAGCGGAAACACCGGGGAGCTGTTTTTT. Translated: CSVAGTSGNTGELFF.

The rearrangement uses TRBV7-2 and TRBJ1-1, with 10 bases that match TRBD1. This CDR3 contains 16 residues. With 5 bases clipped from V and 3 bases from J, the junction kept 9 bases outside the gene matches. Germline V gene sequence: CDR1 SGHTA, CDR2 FQGNSA. The CDR3 region has the DNA TGTGCCAGCAGCCCAGCCGGGACAGGGGTTGACACTGAAGCTTTCTTT. Translating gives CASSPAGTGVDTEAFF.

This clone was seen more than once but under ten times. This chain joins TRBV6-1 and TRBJ1-2; 7 bases fit TRBD1. The CDR3 extends over 15 amino acids. Trimming took 2 bases from V and 3 from J; bases not matched to a gene: 6. The germline V gene has CDR1 MNHNS and CDR2 SASEGT. CDR3 in amino acids: CASSETGQYYYGYTF. The DNA for the CDR3 is TGTGCCAGCAGTGAAACGGGACAGTACTACTATGGCTACACCTTC.

CDR3 nucleotide sequence: TGTGCCAGCAGTTTCCCGGGACAGGGGGGGAGCTATGGCTACACCTTC. This sequence encodes CASSFPGQGGSYGYTF. The rearrangement uses TRBV6-5 and TRBJ1-2; 11 nucleotides align to TRBD1. The CDR3 is 16 residues long. J gave up 4 bases and V 4 bases, and 8 bases lay outside the gene matches. CDR1 is MNHEY, CDR2 SVGAGI, per germline.

The chain joins TRBV30 to TRBJ2-1; the match to TRBD2 covers 7 bases. From germline, CDR1 is GTSNPN and CDR2 SVGIG (reference sequence). The CDR3 contains 14 residues. The J segment lost 0 bases and the V segment lost 4 bases, leaving 3 bases of the junction unmatched. The CDR3 DNA follows: TGTGCCTGGACTAGCGGAACCTCCTACAATGAGCAGTTCTTC. It codes for CAWTSGTSYNEQFF.

The table lists this clone with a count of one. The chain is built from TRBV27 and TRBJ2-3, with unresolved D. This CDR3 is built from 14 residues. Looked up from germline, CDR1 is MNHEY and CDR2 is SMNVEV (reference sequence). Trimming took off 1 base at V and 4 bases at J, with 9 bases between the two ends. DNA for the CDR3: TGTGCCAGCAGTTTATATGACACATCAGATACGCAGTATTTT. Amino acid sequence: CASSLYDTSDTQYF.

V gene TRBV18 combines with J gene TRBJ2-7; 11 nucleotides align to TRBD2. This CDR3 is 14 amino acids long. Germline trimming cut 4 bases from V and 2 bases from J; bases unmatched to any gene: 1. Germline V gives CDR1 KGHSH, CDR2 LQKENI. DNA for the CDR3: TGTGCCAGCTCACATAGCGGGGGGGCCTACGAGCAGTACTTC. It translates to CASSHSGGAYEQYF.

This rearrangement joins TRBV5-8 to TRBJ2-5; no firm D call. The CDR3 extends over 15 amino acids. Germline CDR1 reads SGHTS; CDR2 reads YDEGEE. The V end was cut by 4 bases, the J end by 5 bases, with 18 bases between. The CDR3 loop reads CASSPSGSLRETQYF. The DNA for the CDR3 is TGTGCCAGCAGCCCGTCTGGGTCTCTGAGGGAGACCCAGTACTTC.

The chain couples TRBV13 to TRBJ2-7, with unresolved D. Germline CDR1 PRHDT, CDR2 FYEKMQ (reference sequence). V was pared by 6 bases and J by 3 bases, with 9 bases between. This CDR3 is 12 amino acids long. This CDR3 reads CASSNGSYEQYF. The CDR3 coding sequence is TGTGCCAGCAGTAACGGTAGCTACGAGCAGTACTTC.

The rearrangement uses TRBV7-2 and TRBJ1-2; D is ambiguous. The CDR3 is 14 amino acids. Germline CDR1 is SGHTA and CDR2 is FQGNSA. The ends were cut back, 1 base at V and 4 bases at J, with 10 bases in the middle. The CDR3 DNA is TGTGCCAGCAGCTTAGACGAAACAGTCTATGGCTACACCTTC. Encoded protein: CASSLDETVYGYTF.

The chain recombines TRBV11-1 with TRBJ2-2; D remains unclear. The CDR3 loop spans 15 amino acids. V was cut by 10 bases and J by 0 bases, with 15 bases left in between. The germline gives CDR1 SGHAT, CDR2 FQDESV (reference sequence). CDR3 sequence reads: CATQLEVSNTGELFF. CDR3 bases: TGTGCCACCCAGCTTGAGGTGTCGAACACCGGGGAGCTGTTTTTT.

This clone turned up a few times. V gene TRBV7-8 combines with J gene TRBJ1-1; tentatively, D is TRBD1 (6 bases). Trimming took off 2 bases at V and 0 bases at J, with 13 bases between the two ends. Germline CDR1 SGHVS, CDR2 FQNEAQ. The CDR3 covers 16 residues. The CDR3 coding sequence is TGTGCCAGCAGCTTACGGGACACCAATATGAACACTGAAGCTTTCTTT. It yields the protein CASSLRDTNMNTEAFF.

The chain employs TRBV7-2 and TRBJ1-1; 7 nucleotides match TRBD1. Germline CDR1 is SGHTA and CDR2 is FQGNSA. With 5 bases clipped from V and 3 bases from J, the junction kept 6 bases outside the gene matches. CDR3 length: 14 amino acids. The CDR3 loop is CASSPQTGDTEAFF. The CDR3 DNA reads TGTGCCAGCAGCCCACAAACAGGGGACACTGAAGCTTTCTTT.

This clone was counted once. The chain couples TRBV4-1 to TRBJ1-1, with TRBD1 identical over 8 bases. Germline trimming cut 4 bases from V and 5 bases from J; bases unmatched to any gene: 9. CDR3 size: 15 residues. Per germline, CDR1 MGHRA and CDR2 YSYEKL. The CDR3 protein is CASSLGDRGGTEAFF. The CDR3 nucleotides read TGCGCCAGCAGCCTGGGCGACAGGGGAGGGACTGAAGCTTTCTTT.

This clone was seen a handful of times. The rearrangement joins TRBV4-2 to TRBJ1-2; 8 bases fit TRBD1. This CDR3 spans 15 amino acids. Germline V gene sequence: CDR1 LGHNA, CDR2 YNFKEQ. Germline trimming cut 4 bases from V and 6 bases from J; bases unmatched to any gene: 10. This chain's CDR3 is CASSPTGGRLHGYTF. CDR3 DNA: TGTGCCAGCAGCCCTACAGGGGGGCGCTTACATGGCTACACCTTC.

A few counts support this clone. The rearrangement joins TRBV5-1 to TRBJ1-1; maybe TRBD1 (6 bases). This CDR3 contains 15 residues. Trimming took off 5 bases at V and 0 bases at J, with 14 bases between the two ends. CDR1 is SGHRS and CDR2 is YFSETQ in the germline V gene. This CDR3 reads CASSPQGWMNTEAFF. The CDR3 DNA reads as TGCGCCAGCAGTCCCCAGGGGTGGATGAACACTGAAGCTTTCTTT.

Only a few counts were recorded for this clone. This chain connects TRBV9 to TRBJ1-6; possible D gene TRBD1, 5 bases. The V end was cut by 0 bases, the J end by 9 bases, with 13 bases between. Germline V gene lookup returns CDR1 SGDLS and CDR2 YYNGEE. CDR3 length: 15 residues. In DNA, the CDR3 is TGTGCCAGCAGCGTAGATGGGGGGACTGGTTCACCCCTCCACTTT. Translation gives CASSVDGGTGSPLHF.

This sequence joins TRBV6-6 and TRBJ1-6; 8 positions match TRBD1. Losses at the gene ends were 7 bases for V and 10 bases for J; bases not matched to a gene: 12. The CDR3 contains 15 residues. Per the germline V gene, CDR1 is MNHNY and CDR2 is SVGAGI (reference sequence). The CDR3 is CASTDGQGFISPLHF. In nucleotides, the CDR3 is TGTGCCAGCACCGATGGACAGGGATTCATCTCACCCCTCCACTTT.

This chain links TRBV7-8 with TRBJ1-5; D remains ambiguous. V lost 1 base to trimming and J lost 6 bases, with 10 bases between them. Germline V lookup: CDR1 SGHVS, CDR2 FQNEAQ. The CDR3 extends over 14 amino acids. The CDR3 reads CASSLDVRAQPQHF. CDR3 nucleotides: TGTGCCAGCAGCTTAGATGTAAGAGCTCAGCCCCAGCATTTT.

This clone was detected a few times. The V gene is TRBV5-5, the J gene TRBJ2-7, with TRBD2 matching 8 bases. Germline loops: CDR1 SGHKS, CDR2 YYEKEE (reference sequence). With 7 bases clipped from V and 0 bases from J, the junction kept 6 bases outside the gene matches. The CDR3 is 14 residues long. The CDR3 coding sequence is TGTGCCAGCCTGTCGCGGGGGGACTCCTACGAGCAGTACTTC. Its protein is CASLSRGDSYEQYF. The variable domain in full, completed from reference TRBV5-5 and TRBJ2-7, reads DAGVTQSPTHLIKTRGQQVTLRCSPISGHKSVSWYQQVLGQGPQFIFQYYEKEERGRGNFPDRFSARQFPNYSSELNVNALLLGDSALYLCASLSRGDSYEQYFGPGTRLTVT.

The V gene is TRBV11-2, the J gene TRBJ2-5; 12 bases line up with TRBD1. Germline CDR1 is SGHAT and CDR2 is FQNNGV. J was trimmed by 4 bases and V by 5 bases; bases with no gene match: 5. The CDR3 is made up of 15 amino acids. The CDR3 DNA is TGTGCCAGCAGCCGGGACAGGGGGCGCGGAGAGACCCAGTACTTC. Translating it yields CASSRDRGRGETQYF.